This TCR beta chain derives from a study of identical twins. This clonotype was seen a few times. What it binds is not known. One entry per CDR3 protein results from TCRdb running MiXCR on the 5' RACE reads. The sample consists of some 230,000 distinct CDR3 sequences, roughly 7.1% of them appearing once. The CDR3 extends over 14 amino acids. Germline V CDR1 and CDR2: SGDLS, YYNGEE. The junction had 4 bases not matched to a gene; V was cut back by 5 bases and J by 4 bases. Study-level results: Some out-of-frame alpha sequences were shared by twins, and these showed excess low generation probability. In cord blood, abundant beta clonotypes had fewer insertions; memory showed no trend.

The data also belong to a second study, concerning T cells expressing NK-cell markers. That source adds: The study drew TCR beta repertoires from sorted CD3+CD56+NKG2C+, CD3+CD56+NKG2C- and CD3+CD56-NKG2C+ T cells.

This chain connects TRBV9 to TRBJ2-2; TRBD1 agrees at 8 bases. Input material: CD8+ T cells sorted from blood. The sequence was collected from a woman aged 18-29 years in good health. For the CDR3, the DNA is TGTGCCAGCAGAAGTACAGGGGGCACCGGGGAGCTGTTTTTT. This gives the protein CASRSTGGTGELFF.